The 29 T cell receptor beta chains reported below all come from one sample, sequenced in a study of human T cells and chemical hapten exposure. From the RACE reads, TCRdb called clonotypes with MiXCR, one entry per CDR3 protein. This table holds tens of thousands of distinct CDR3 sequences, about 10% found once. Time point meaning: pre-sensitization, week 0. Treatment noted: therapeutic diphenylcyclopropenone sensitization with weekly scalp DPC. The starting material was whole blood, obtained in connection with sensitization to the hapten diphenylcyclopropenone (DPC). Receptors were obtained from a woman aged 50 to 60 with alopecia areata. Some clones in this sample may be carry-over from other donors' samples.

A few counts support this clonotype. The chain recombines TRBV12-3 or TRBV12-4 with TRBJ2-3; 11 positions match TRBD1. This CDR3 is built from 13 residues. The J segment lost 4 bases and the V segment lost 6 bases, leaving 0 bases of the junction unmatched. The CDR3 nucleotides are TGTGCCAGCAGGGGACAGGGGGCAGATACGCAGTATTTT. Its protein product is CASRGQGADTQYF.

This clonotype came up many times. The chain links TRBV4-2 to TRBJ1-3; no firm D call. The V end was cut by 2 bases, the J end by 0 bases, with 17 bases between. This CDR3 contains 18 residues. The V gene's germline CDR1 is LGHNA and CDR2 YNFKEQ. The CDR3 spells CASSQPTSLRVSGNTIYF. The DNA for the CDR3 is TGTGCCAGCAGCCAACCTACCTCCTTGCGGGTCTCTGGAAACACCATATATTTT.

The genes are TRBV20-1 and TRBJ1-5; TRBD1 agrees at 8 bases. V shed 6 bases and J 3 bases; nucleotides not matched to a gene: 4. The CDR3 totals 13 residues. The germline V gene has CDR1 DFQATT and CDR2 SNEGSKA (reference sequence). CDR3 in DNA: TGCAGTGCATGGACAGGGAACAATCAGCCCCAGCATTTT. This encodes CSAWTGNNQPQHF.

This clonotype was recorded many times. V usage is TRBV20-1 and J usage is TRBJ2-1, with D perhaps TRBD1 or TRBD2 (5 bases each). Trimming left V 5 bases short and J 13 bases short, with 27 bases between. In germline, CDR1 is DFQATT, CDR2 SNEGSKA (reference sequence). The CDR3 has 15 residues. CDR3 region: CSAGPPGPRVSAQFF. CDR3 coding DNA: TGCAGTGCTGGTCCCCCGGGGCCCCGGGTCTCGGCCCAGTTCTTC.

This clonotype was seen a few times. V is TRBV7-2 and J is TRBJ2-1, with 7 bases that match TRBD2. Looked up from germline, CDR1 is SGHTA and CDR2 is FQGNSA. CDR3 length: 14 residues. Germline trimming cut 4 bases from V and 5 bases from J; bases unmatched to any gene: 5. CDR3 region: CASSSSGRNNEQFF. For the CDR3, the DNA is TGTGCCAGCAGCTCCTCCGGGAGGAACAATGAGCAGTTCTTC.

This clonotype appeared a few times. CDR3 nucleotide sequence: TGTGCCAGCAGTTTATTCTACGAGCAGTACTTC. It is translated as CASSLFYEQYF. The V and J genes are TRBV28 and TRBJ2-7; unclear D gene. Germline V gene lookup returns CDR1 MDHEN and CDR2 SYDVKM. The CDR3 spans 11 residues. Trimming cost V 1 base and J 3 bases, with 1 base left between them.

This clonotype was observed many times. This chain joins TRBV7-6 and TRBJ2-1; D not resolved. There are 15 residues in the CDR3. Per germline, CDR1 SGHVS and CDR2 FNYEAQ. The V and J ends lost 0 bases and 9 bases respectively, with 15 bases between them. The CDR3 sequence is CASSLASGYQVEQFF. In nucleotides, the CDR3 is TGTGCCAGCAGCTTAGCATCCGGCTACCAAGTTGAGCAGTTCTTC.

This clonotype was recorded many times. The chain recombines TRBV6-1 with TRBJ1-1; the D gene is possibly TRBD1 (6 bases). CDR3 size: 14 residues. V dropped 6 bases and J dropped 6 bases, with 17 bases sitting between them. The germline gives CDR1 MNHNS, CDR2 SASEGT. The CDR3 region is CASRKRGRGPEAFF. The CDR3 coding sequence is TGTGCCAGCAGGAAGAGGGGCAGGGGACCTGAAGCTTTCTTT.

The chain has TRBV5-1 and TRBJ1-3, with D perhaps matching TRBD1 (5 bases). Germline CDR1 reads SGHRS; CDR2 reads YFSETQ. V was cut by 4 bases and J by 4 bases, with 18 bases left in between. The CDR3 is 16 amino acids. CDR3: CASSPSTRAGGNTIYF. CDR3 nucleotides: TGCGCCAGCAGCCCCTCAACCAGGGCAGGGGGAAACACCATATATTTT.

CDR3 sequence (DNA): TGTGCCCCGGGAGGGAAGCCCCTGGCCTCATATGGCTACACCTTC. This encodes CAPGGKPLASYGYTF. The chain recombines TRBV4-2 with TRBJ1-2; no definite D call. Deletions cut 11 bases from V and 5 bases from J, with 24 bases between. The CDR3 spans 15 residues. Germline assignment: CDR1 LGHNA and CDR2 YNFKEQ.

A remark on this clonotype: Germline and junction disagree at one end, which may indicate a read error. The V call is TRBV7-7, the J call TRBJ2-5, with TRBD1 matching 10 bases. Per the germline V gene, CDR1 is SSHAT and CDR2 is FNYEAQ (reference sequence). This CDR3 region has 16 residues. The CDR3 sequence is CASSRGTGANQETQYF. The CDR3 nucleotides read TGTGCTAGCAGCCGCGGGACAGGGGCGAACCAAGAGACCCAGTACTTC.

At least ten counts were recorded for this clonotype. The V call is TRBV29-1, the J call TRBJ2-3; tentatively, D is TRBD1 (5 bases). The V and J ends lost 1 base and 7 bases respectively, with 18 bases between them. CDR3 size: 15 residues. Germline V gene lookup returns CDR1 SQVTM and CDR2 ANQGSEA. CDR3 residues: CSVEGRRESQNTQYF. For the CDR3, the DNA is TGCAGCGTTGAAGGTCGCAGGGAATCGCAAAATACGCAGTATTTT.

This clonotype appeared once. The CDR3 DNA sequence: TGCAGTGCTACGACAGGGTTTAGCAATCAGCCCCAGCATTTT. It encodes CSATTGFSNQPQHF. V usage is TRBV20-1 and J usage is TRBJ1-5; the match to TRBD1 covers 7 bases. The CDR3 is 14 amino acids. V lost 4 bases to trimming and J lost 0 bases; unmatched junction nucleotides: 3. CDR1 and CDR2 (germline): DFQATT, SNEGSKA (reference sequence).

J is TRBJ2-5 and V is TRBV5-1; 12 bases fit TRBD1. J was trimmed by 4 bases and V by 1 base; bases with no gene match: 8. CDR1 SGHRS and CDR2 YFSETQ come from the germline V gene. The CDR3 is 17 amino acids. This chain's CDR3 is CASSLLAGTGGGETQYF. CDR3 sequence (DNA): TGCGCCAGCAGCTTGCTAGCCGGGACAGGGGGCGGAGAGACCCAGTACTTC.

This clonotype showed up many times. This chain connects TRBV7-2 to TRBJ1-6; D uncertain. Per germline, CDR1 SGHTA and CDR2 FQGNSA. The CDR3 runs to 13 residues. V gave up 5 bases and J gave up 10 bases, with 12 bases separating them. As DNA, the CDR3 is TGTGCCAGCAGCCCCCATAAGGGCTCACCCCTCCACTTT. Translated, it gives CASSPHKGSPLHF. Full variable domain (missing parts from reference TRBV7-2 and TRBJ1-6): GAGVSQSPSNKVTEKGKDVELRCDPISGHTALYWYRQSLGQGLEFLIYFQGNSAPDKSGLPSDRFSAERTGGSVSTLTIQRTQQEDSAVYLCASSPHKGSPLHFGNGTRLTVT.

This clonotype turned up a few times. The V gene is TRBV7-9, the J gene TRBJ1-6, with TRBD1 identical over 7 bases. This CDR3 has 15 residues. Per the germline V gene, CDR1 is SEHNR and CDR2 is FQNEAQ (reference sequence). With 5 bases clipped from V and 5 bases from J, the junction kept 6 bases outside the gene matches. The CDR3 coding sequence is TGTGCCAGCAGCCCGACAGGGCAGGATAATTCACCCCTCCACTTT. Its translation: CASSPTGQDNSPLHF.

The chain employs TRBV7-2 and TRBJ2-5, with 7 bases matching TRBD1. Losses at the gene ends were 3 bases for V and 5 bases for J; bases not matched to a gene: 9. The CDR3 is 15 residues long. CDR1 is SGHTA, CDR2 FQGNSA, per germline. The CDR3 bases are TGTGCCAGCAGCTTTATAGGGGGCGGACGGGAGACCCAGTACTTC. It translates to CASSFIGGGRETQYF.

This clonotype was counted many times. The V gene is TRBV6-2 or TRBV6-3, the J gene TRBJ1-1; weak D call: TRBD1 (6 bases). Germline V gene lookup returns CDR1 MNHEY and CDR2 SVGEGT. The V end lost 6 bases, the J end lost 3 bases, and 8 bases lay between the germline ends. The CDR3 loop spans 12 amino acids. The CDR3: CASRGAHTEAFF. For the CDR3, the DNA is TGTGCCAGCAGGGGGGCCCACACTGAAGCTTTCTTT.

The gene calls are TRBV4-2 and TRBJ1-3, with D possibly matching TRBD1 (5 bases). Germline values: CDR1 LGHNA, CDR2 YNFKEQ. This CDR3 comprises 15 residues. The V and J ends lost 11 bases and 0 bases respectively, with 17 bases between them. For the CDR3, the DNA is TGTGCCGGATCACCGGGACGCAACTCTGGAAACACCATATATTTT. It encodes CAGSPGRNSGNTIYF.

The count of this clonotype is one. The chain has TRBV7-3 and TRBJ1-2, with 7 bases fitting TRBD1. V was clipped by 5 bases and J by 0 bases; unmatched bases: 6. Germline lookup yields CDR1 SGHTA and CDR2 FQGTGA. The CDR3 spans 15 residues. The CDR3 region has the DNA TGTGCCAGCAGCCCCGGACAGGTTACTAACTATGGCTACACCTTC. Protein sequence: CASSPGQVTNYGYTF.

In this sample, this clonotype turned up many times. The chain employs TRBV20-1 and TRBJ1-1; unclear D gene. The CDR3 sequence is 12 residues long. The germline V and J ends were trimmed by 4 bases and 1 base, with 7 bases remaining between them. The germline V gene has CDR1 DFQATT and CDR2 SNEGSKA (reference sequence). Here the CDR3 DNA reads TGCAGTGCTATCCCACGGAACACTGAAGCTTTCTTT. It specifies CSAIPRNTEAFF.

This rearrangement joins TRBV6-2 or TRBV6-3 to TRBJ2-1; D assignment may be TRBD1 or TRBD2 (5 bases each). Germline lookup yields CDR1 MNHEY and CDR2 SVGEGT. The CDR3 has 16 residues. Trimming removed 2 bases from V and 6 bases from J, with 17 bases in between. The CDR3 spells CASSYPLWGKINEQFF. The CDR3 DNA reads TGTGCCAGCAGTTACCCCTTATGGGGGAAGATCAATGAGCAGTTCTTC.

This clonotype was counted many times. V gene TRBV6-5 combines with J gene TRBJ2-3; 7 bases fit TRBD1. Germline V gene lookup returns CDR1 MNHEY and CDR2 SVGAGI. The trim removed 5 bases at V and 0 bases at J, leaving 14 bases unmatched. The CDR3 consists of 18 residues. The CDR3 region is CASSNPSGGLTSTDTQYF. DNA of the CDR3: TGTGCCAGCAGTAACCCCTCAGGGGGTCTCACTAGCACAGATACGCAGTATTTT.

This clonotype was counted at least ten times. The chain joins TRBV6-2 or TRBV6-3 to TRBJ1-5; 11 bases align to TRBD1. The CDR3 runs to 16 residues. The V segment lost 6 bases and the J segment 4 bases; nucleotides outside the gene matches: 8. The germline V gene has CDR1 MNHEY and CDR2 SVGEGT. This CDR3 reads CASSSDRGPANQPQHF. CDR3 DNA sequence: TGTGCCAGCAGCTCGGACAGGGGGCCGGCAAATCAGCCCCAGCATTTT.

The chain uses TRBV5-4 and TRBJ2-5; the D is unclear. Trimming took off 0 bases at V and 4 bases at J, with 7 bases between the two ends. In germline, CDR1 is SGHNT, CDR2 YYREEE (reference sequence). CDR3 size: 13 residues. This chain's CDR3 is CASSLAPAETQYF. The CDR3 region has the DNA TGTGCCAGCAGCTTGGCGCCGGCAGAGACCCAGTACTTC. Supplemented by reference TRBV5-4 and TRBJ2-5, the full variable domain reads ETGVTQSPTHLIKTRGQQVTLRCSSQSGHNTVSWYQQALGQGPQFIFQYYREEENGRGNFPPRFSGLQFPNYSSELNVNALELDDSALYLCASSLAPAETQYFGPGTRLLVL.

In its sample, this clonotype was seen a few times. The V gene is TRBV13, the J gene TRBJ2-5; 11 nucleotides agree with TRBD2. This CDR3 comprises 15 residues. Germline values: CDR1 PRHDT, CDR2 FYEKMQ (reference sequence). Losses at the gene ends were 3 bases for V and 2 bases for J; bases not matched to a gene: 2. CDR3 nucleotides: TGTGCCAGCAGCTTCGGGACTAGCGGACAAGAGACCCAGTACTTC. Its protein product is CASSFGTSGQETQYF.

This clonotype has just a few counts. V is TRBV18 and J is TRBJ2-5, with no clear D. This CDR3 contains 14 residues. Trimming took 2 bases from V and 0 from J, leaving 7 bases between them. CDR1 and CDR2 from the germline V gene are KGHSH and LQKENI. In nucleotides, the CDR3 is TGTGCCAGCTCACCAGGTCTGTACCAAGAGACCCAGTACTTC. This encodes CASSPGLYQETQYF.

This clonotype has a count of ten or more. This chain uses TRBV5-4 with TRBJ2-5; TRBD1 is a possible D gene (6 bases). This CDR3 region has 13 residues. In germline, CDR1 is SGHNT, CDR2 YYREEE (reference sequence). V dropped 1 base and J dropped 3 bases, with 7 bases sitting between them. CDR3 DNA: TGTGCCAGCAGCTTGTACAGGGAAGAGACCCAGTACTTC. Amino acid sequence: CASSLYREETQYF.

This clonotype appeared many times. The chain joins TRBV6-2 or TRBV6-3 to TRBJ2-7; a possible D gene is TRBD2 (6 bases). Germline CDR1 and CDR2: MNHEY and SVGEGT. V lost 5 bases and J 3 bases, leaving 11 bases between the germline ends. The CDR3 contains 13 residues. CDR3 DNA: TGTGCCAGCAGTCACGGGACTGTCTACGAGCAGTACTTC. Translation: CASSHGTVYEQYF.